This T cell receptor (beta chain) is from a study of tumor-infiltrating lymphocytes in primary liver carcinoma. Overall study context: All patients had surgically resected primary liver carcinoma.

Synthesis of TCR beta cDNA was carried out from 500 ng total RNA with a constant-region primer. A slightly modified ARM-PCR protocol with three nested multiplex PCR rounds produced these TCR beta libraries. Amplification in the first two PCR rounds was performed using TRBV1-TRBV30 forward primers and a C-beta reverse primer for approximately 10 cycles each. TCRdb fed the multiplex PCR reads into MiXCR, producing one record per CDR3 protein. This table holds some 190,000 distinct CDR3 sequences, around 60% found once. The CDR3 runs 16 residues. CDR1 SGHNT and CDR2 YYREEE come from the germline V gene (reference sequence). Trimming left V 4 bases short and J 3 bases short, with 17 bases between. The authors took blood RNA from unsorted whole blood and also extracted germline DNA.

The chain employs TRBV5-4 and TRBJ2-1; D may match TRBD1 or TRBD2 (6 bases each). The clonotype was recovered from a man aged 40-49 years with primary liver carcinoma and hepatitis B virus infection. Sequencing was done on a sample of peripheral blood. CDR3 residues: CASSQAWGAGYNEQFF. CDR3 coding DNA: TGTGCCAGCAGCCAGGCGTGGGGGGCTGGCTACAATGAGCAGTTCTTC. The full variable domain, completed using reference TRBV5-4 and TRBJ2-1, is ETGVTQSPTHLIKTRGQQVTLRCSSQSGHNTVSWYQQALGQGPQFIFQYYREEENGRGNFPPRFSGLQFPNYSSELNVNALELDDSALYLCASSQAWGAGYNEQFFGPGTRLTVL.